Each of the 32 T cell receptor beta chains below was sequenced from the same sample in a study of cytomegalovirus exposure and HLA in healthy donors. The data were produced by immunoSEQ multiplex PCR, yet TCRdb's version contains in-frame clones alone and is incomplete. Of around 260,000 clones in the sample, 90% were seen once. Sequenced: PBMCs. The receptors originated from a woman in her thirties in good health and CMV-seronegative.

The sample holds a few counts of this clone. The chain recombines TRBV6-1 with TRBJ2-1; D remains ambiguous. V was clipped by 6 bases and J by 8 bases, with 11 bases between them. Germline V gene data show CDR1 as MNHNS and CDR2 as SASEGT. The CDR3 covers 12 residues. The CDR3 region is CASSPWSDEQFF. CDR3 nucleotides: TGTGCCAGCAGCCCATGGTCGGATGAGCAGTTCTTC.

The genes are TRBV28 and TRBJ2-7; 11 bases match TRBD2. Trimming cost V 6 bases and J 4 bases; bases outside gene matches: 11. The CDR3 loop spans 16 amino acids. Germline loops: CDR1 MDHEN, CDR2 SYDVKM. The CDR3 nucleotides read TGTGCCAGCAGAAAATCCGGGACTAGCGGTTCTTACGAGCAGTACTTC. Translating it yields CASRKSGTSGSYEQYF.

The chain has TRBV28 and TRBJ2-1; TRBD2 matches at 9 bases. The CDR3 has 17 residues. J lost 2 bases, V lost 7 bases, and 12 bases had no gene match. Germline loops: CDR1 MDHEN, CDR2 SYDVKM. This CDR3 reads CASIPPLAGATYNEQFF. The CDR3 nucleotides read TGTGCCAGCATTCCCCCCTTAGCGGGAGCCACCTACAATGAGCAGTTCTTC.

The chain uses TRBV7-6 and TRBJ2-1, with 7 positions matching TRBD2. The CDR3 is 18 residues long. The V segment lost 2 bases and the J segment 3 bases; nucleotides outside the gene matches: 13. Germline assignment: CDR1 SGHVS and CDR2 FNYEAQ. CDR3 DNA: TGTGCCAGCAGCTTAACTAGAACCGGGACTAACATCTACAATGAGCAGTTCTTC. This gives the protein CASSLTRTGTNIYNEQFF.

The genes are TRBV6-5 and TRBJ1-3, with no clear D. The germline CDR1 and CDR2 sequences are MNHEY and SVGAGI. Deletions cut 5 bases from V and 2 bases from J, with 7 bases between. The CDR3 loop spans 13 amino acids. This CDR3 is CASSRHAGNTIYF. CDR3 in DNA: TGTGCCAGCAGTCGACACGCTGGAAACACCATATATTTT.

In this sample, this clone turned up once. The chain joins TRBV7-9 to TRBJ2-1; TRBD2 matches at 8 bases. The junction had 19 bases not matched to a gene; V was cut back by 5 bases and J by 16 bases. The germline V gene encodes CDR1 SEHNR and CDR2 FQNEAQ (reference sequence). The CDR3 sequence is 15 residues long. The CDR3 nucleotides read TGTGCCAGCAGCCAATTTACGGTCCGGGAGGGCCGAGATTTCTTC. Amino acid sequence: CASSQFTVREGRDFF.

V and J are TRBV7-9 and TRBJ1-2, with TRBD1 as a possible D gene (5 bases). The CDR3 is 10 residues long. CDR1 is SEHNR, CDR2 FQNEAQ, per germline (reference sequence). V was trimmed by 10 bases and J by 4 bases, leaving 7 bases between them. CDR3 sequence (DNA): TGTGCCATCGACAGCTATGGCTACACCTTC. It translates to CAIDSYGYTF.

CDR3 sequence (DNA): TGTGCCAGCAGAAGGGCGCGGGGTCAGCCCCAGCATTTT. It encodes CASRRARGQPQHF. This sequence joins TRBV6-5 and TRBJ1-5; no definite D call. Germline V CDR1 and CDR2: MNHEY, SVGAGI. CDR3 length equals 13 residues. Trimming stripped 6 bases from V and 6 bases from J, with 12 bases between.

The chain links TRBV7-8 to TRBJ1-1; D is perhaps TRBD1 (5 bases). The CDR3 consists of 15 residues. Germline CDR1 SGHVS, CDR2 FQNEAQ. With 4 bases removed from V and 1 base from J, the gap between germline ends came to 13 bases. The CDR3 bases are TGTGCCAGCAGCTACCTGGGACGGGAGAACACTGAAGCTTTCTTT. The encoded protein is CASSYLGRENTEAFF.

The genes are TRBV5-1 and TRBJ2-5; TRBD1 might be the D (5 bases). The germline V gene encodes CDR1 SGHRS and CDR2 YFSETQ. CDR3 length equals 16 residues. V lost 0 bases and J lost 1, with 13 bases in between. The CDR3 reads CASSLGQRGLQETQYF. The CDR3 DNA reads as TGCGCCAGCAGCTTGGGACAAAGGGGCCTCCAAGAGACCCAGTACTTC. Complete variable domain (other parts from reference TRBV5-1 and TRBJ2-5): KAGVTQTPRYLIKTRGQQVTLSCSPISGHRSVSWYQQTPGQGLQFLFEYFSETQRNKGNFPGRFSGRQFSNSRSEMNVSTLELGDSALYLCASSLGQRGLQETQYFGPGTRLLVL.

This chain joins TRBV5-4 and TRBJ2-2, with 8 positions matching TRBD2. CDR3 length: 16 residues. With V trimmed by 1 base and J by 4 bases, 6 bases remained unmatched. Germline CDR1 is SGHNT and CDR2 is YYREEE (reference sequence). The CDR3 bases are TGTGCCAGCAGCTTGCTCGGGGGGGTTGGCACCGGGGAGCTGTTTTTT. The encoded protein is CASSLLGGVGTGELFF.

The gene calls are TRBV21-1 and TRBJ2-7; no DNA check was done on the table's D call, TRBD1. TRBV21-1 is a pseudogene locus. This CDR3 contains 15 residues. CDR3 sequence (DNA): TGTGCCAGCAGGGGACAGCCTCAGAGCTCCTACGAGCAGTACTTC. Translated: CASRGQPQSSYEQYF.

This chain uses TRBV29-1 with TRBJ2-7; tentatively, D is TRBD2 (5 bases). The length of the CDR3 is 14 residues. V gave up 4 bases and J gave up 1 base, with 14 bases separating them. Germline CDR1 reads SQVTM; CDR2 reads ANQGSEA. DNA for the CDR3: TGCAGCGTTGTTCTGGGTAGCGCGTCCTACGAGCAGTACTTC. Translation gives CSVVLGSASYEQYF.

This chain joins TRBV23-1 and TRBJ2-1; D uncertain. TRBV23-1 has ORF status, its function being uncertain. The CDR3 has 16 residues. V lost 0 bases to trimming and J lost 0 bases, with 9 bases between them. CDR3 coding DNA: TGCGCCAGCAGTCAATCCGACCTAAACTCCTACAATGAGCAGTTCTTC. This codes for CASSQSDLNSYNEQFF.

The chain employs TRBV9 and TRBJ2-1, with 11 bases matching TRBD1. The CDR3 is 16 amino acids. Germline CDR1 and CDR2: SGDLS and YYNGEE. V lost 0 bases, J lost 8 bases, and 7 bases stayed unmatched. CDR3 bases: TGTGCCAGCAGCGTAGAGAGGACAGGGGGCAGGGATGAGCAGTTCTTC. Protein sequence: CASSVERTGGRDEQFF.

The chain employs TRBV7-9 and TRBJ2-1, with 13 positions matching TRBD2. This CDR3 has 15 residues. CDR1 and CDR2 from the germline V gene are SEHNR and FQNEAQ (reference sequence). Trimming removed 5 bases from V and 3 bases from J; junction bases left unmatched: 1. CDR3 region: CASSRTSGSYNEQFF. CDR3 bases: TGTGCCAGCAGCCGGACTAGCGGGAGCTACAATGAGCAGTTCTTC.

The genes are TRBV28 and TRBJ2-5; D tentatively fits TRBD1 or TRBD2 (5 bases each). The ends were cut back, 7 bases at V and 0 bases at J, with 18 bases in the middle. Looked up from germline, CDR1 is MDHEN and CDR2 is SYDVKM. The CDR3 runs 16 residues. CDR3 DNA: TGTGCCAGCATCCCTGGGGGAGTGGGTAACCAAGAGACCCAGTACTTC. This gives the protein CASIPGGVGNQETQYF.

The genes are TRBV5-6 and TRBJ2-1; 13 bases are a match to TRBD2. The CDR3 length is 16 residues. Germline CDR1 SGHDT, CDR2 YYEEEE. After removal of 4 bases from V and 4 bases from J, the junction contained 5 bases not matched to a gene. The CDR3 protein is CASSQPGLAGYNEQFF. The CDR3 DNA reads TGTGCCAGCAGCCAACCGGGACTAGCGGGATACAATGAGCAGTTCTTC.

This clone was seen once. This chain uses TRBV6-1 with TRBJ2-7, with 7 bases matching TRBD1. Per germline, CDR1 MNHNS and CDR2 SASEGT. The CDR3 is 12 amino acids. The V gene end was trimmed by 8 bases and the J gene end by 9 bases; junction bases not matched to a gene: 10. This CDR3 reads CASQGVRDRQYF. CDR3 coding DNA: TGTGCCAGCCAGGGTGTCCGGGACAGGCAGTACTTC.

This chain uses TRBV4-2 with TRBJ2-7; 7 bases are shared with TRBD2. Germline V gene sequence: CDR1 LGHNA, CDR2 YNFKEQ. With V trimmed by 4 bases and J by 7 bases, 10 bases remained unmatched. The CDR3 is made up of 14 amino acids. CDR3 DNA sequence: TGTGCCAGCAGCCCTTCAAGGACTAGACCGGAGCAGTACTTC. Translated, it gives CASSPSRTRPEQYF.

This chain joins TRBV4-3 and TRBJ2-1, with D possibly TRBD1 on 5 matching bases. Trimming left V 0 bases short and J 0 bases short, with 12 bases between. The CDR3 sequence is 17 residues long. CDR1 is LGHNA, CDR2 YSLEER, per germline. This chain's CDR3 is CASSQESRTNSYNEQFF. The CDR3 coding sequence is TGCGCCAGCAGCCAAGAAAGCCGGACAAACTCCTACAATGAGCAGTTCTTC.

The CDR3 DNA follows: TGTGCCAGCAGTTGGGGACTCTCAACCTACGAGCAGTACTTC. Translated, it gives CASSWGLSTYEQYF. The rearrangement uses TRBV27 and TRBJ2-7; a weak D match, TRBD2 (6 bases). This CDR3 spans 14 amino acids. V was pared by 4 bases and J by 2 bases, with 12 bases between. Germline CDR1 MNHEY, CDR2 SMNVEV (reference sequence).

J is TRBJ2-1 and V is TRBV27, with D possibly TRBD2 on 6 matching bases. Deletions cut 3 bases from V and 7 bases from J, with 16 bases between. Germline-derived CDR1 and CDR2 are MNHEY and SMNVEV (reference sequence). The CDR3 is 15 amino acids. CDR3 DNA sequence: TGTGCCAGCAGTTTCCCGGGAGCCAGAGCAAATGAGCAGTTCTTC. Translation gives CASSFPGARANEQFF.

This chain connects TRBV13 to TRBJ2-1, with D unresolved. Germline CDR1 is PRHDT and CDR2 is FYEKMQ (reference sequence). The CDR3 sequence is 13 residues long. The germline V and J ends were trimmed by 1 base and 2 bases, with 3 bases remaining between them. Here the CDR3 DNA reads TGTGCCAGCAGCTTAGCGGCCTACAATGAGCAGTTCTTC. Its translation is CASSLAAYNEQFF.

Here the CDR3 DNA reads TGTGCCAGCAGCTCAGGACAGGGATCTTCTGGAAACACCATATATTTT. Its translation is CASSSGQGSSGNTIYF. The chain links TRBV11-3 to TRBJ1-3; the match to TRBD1 covers 8 bases. This CDR3 contains 16 residues. Losses at the gene ends were 4 bases for V and 1 base for J; bases not matched to a gene: 6. Per the germline V gene, CDR1 is SGHNT and CDR2 is YENEEA.

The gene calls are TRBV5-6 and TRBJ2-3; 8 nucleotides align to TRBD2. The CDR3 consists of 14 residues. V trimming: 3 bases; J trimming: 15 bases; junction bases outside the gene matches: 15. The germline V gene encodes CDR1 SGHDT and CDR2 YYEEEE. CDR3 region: CASSSLMVETSEYF. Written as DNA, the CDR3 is TGTGCCAGCAGCTCCTTGATGGTCGAGACTAGCGAATATTTT.

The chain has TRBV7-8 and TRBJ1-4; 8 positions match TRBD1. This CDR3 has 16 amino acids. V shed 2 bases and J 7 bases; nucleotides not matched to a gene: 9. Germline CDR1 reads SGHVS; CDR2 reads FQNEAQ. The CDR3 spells CASSLSRTGSVEKLFF. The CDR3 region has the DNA TGTGCCAGCAGCTTATCCCGGACAGGGTCGGTTGAAAAACTGTTTTTT.

The CDR3 is CASSQDGGFRFNTYEQYF. CDR3 coding DNA: TGCGCCAGCAGCCAAGACGGAGGTTTTCGGTTCAACACCTACGAGCAGTACTTC. The J gene is TRBJ2-7, the V gene TRBV4-1; D might be TRBD2 (5 bases). The length of the CDR3 is 18 residues. V was cut by 0 bases and J by 2 bases, with 20 bases left in between. Per the germline V gene, CDR1 is MGHRA and CDR2 is YSYEKL.

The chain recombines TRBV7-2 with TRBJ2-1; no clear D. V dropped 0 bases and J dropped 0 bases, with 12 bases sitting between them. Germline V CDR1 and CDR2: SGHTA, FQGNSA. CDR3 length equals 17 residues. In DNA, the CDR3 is TGTGCCAGCAGCTTAGCCCGTGGAGCAGGCTCCTACAATGAGCAGTTCTTC. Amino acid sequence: CASSLARGAGSYNEQFF.

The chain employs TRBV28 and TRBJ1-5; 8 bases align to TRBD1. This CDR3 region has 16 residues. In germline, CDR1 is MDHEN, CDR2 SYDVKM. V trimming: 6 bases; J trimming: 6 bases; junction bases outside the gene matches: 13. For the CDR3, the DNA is TGTGCCAGCAGACTAGCCCGACAGGGGCACGGTCAGCCCCAGCATTTT. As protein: CASRLARQGHGQPQHF. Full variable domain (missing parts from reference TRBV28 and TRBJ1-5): DVKVTQSSRYLVKRTGEKVFLECVQDMDHENMFWYRQDPGLGLRLIYFSYDVKMKEKGDIPEGYSVSREKKERFSLILESASTNQTSMYLCASRLARQGHGQPQHFGDGTRLSIL.

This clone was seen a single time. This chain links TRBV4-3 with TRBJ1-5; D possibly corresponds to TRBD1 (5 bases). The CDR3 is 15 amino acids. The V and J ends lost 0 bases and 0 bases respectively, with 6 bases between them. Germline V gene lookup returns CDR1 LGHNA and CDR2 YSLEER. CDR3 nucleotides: TGCGCCAGCAGCCAAGATGGGGCTAGCAATCAGCCCCAGCATTTT. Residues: CASSQDGASNQPQHF.

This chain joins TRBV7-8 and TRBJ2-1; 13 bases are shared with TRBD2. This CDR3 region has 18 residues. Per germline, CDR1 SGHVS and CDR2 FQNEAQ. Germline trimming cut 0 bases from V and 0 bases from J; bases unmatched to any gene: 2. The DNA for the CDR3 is TGTGCCAGCAGCTTAGCGAGGACTAGCGGGAGCTCCTACAATGAGCAGTTCTTC. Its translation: CASSLARTSGSSYNEQFF.